A single T cell receptor beta chain is shown here with its context. The antigen is undetermined. The record originates from a study of shared clonotypes between healthy human individuals. Overall study results and limits: Naive CD4 clonotypes were shared across a few donors at about 5%.

The length of the CDR3 is 15 residues. V lost 3 bases and J lost 1; bases outside the gene matches: 3. Germline V gene sequence: CDR1 KGHSH, CDR2 LQKENI. Recent acute infections and vaccinations were absent in the healthy HIV-negative adult donors. The repertoire was sequenced with immunoSEQ multiplex PCR; TCRdb's copy has only in-frame clones and lacks some. This sample has around 1.1 million clones, with 60% to 85% found just once. Source material: memory CD4+ T cells from PBMCs. The sample's subset: CD45RA-negative fraction. The chain carries TRBV18 and TRBJ2-1; 7 nucleotides align to TRBD1. This sequence was found in a man aged 18 to 30 in good health. Some clones in this sample may be carry-over from other donors' samples. The CDR3, as DNA: TGTGCCAGCTCACCCGGGACAGAATCCTACAATGAGCAGTTCTTC. Translation: CASSPGTESYNEQFF.